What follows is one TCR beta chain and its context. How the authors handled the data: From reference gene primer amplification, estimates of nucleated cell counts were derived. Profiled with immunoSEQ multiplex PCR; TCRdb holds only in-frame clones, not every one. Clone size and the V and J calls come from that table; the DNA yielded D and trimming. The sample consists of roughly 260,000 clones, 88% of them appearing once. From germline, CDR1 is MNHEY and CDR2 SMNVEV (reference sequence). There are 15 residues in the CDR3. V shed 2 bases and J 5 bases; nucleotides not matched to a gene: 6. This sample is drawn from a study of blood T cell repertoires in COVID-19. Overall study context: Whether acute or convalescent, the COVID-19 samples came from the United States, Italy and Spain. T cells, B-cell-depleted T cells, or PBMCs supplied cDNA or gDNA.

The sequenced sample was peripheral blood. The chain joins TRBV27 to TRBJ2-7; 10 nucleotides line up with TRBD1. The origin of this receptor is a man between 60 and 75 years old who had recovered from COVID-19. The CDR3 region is CASSLLGTGANEQYF. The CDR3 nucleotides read TGTGCCAGCAGTTTACTTGGGACAGGGGCTAACGAGCAGTACTTC.